This T cell receptor beta chain emerged from a study of CD8 T cells in ankylosing spondylitis. TCRdb reprocessed the 5' RACE reads with MiXCR, giving one entry per CDR3 protein. The sample includes over 400,000 distinct CDR3 sequences, more than 25% of them seen just once. There are 21 residues in the CDR3. The J segment lost 1 base and the V segment lost 0 bases, leaving 14 bases of the junction unmatched. Comments on this clonotype: Its antigen remains unknown.

Study observations and caveats: The study identified a TCR beta motif of about eight highly homologous variants that appeared characteristic of ankylosing spondylitis blood.

Sequencing was carried out using blood, either unsorted or a sorted T cell fraction (not recorded which). The TCR comes from a male donor with ankylosing spondylitis. J is TRBJ2-1 and V is TRBV6-7, with 11 positions matching TRBD2. TRBV6-7 is placed among ORFs of uncertain function. CDR3 region: CASSYSRRIAGGQGSYNEQFF. The CDR3 DNA reads as TGTGCCAGCAGTTACTCACGACGAATAGCGGGAGGGCAAGGGTCCTACAATGAGCAGTTCTTC.